This entry concerns a single T cell receptor (beta chain). This clonotype was observed at least ten times. This clone's antigen is unknown. Within one base of it there is no much larger clone, and no base qualities were kept. The CDR3 measures 14 amino acids from cysteine to phenylalanine. Here the CDR3 DNA is all that survives: 42 bases in frame from base 1. As encoded in the germline V gene (reference sequence), CDR1 is LNHDA while CDR2 is SQIVND. Germline trimming: 9 bases from V, 1 base from J; junction bases outside gene matches: 8. The sample's time point label, in plain terms: persistent/refractory GD, antithyroid drugs over 5 years with positive TRAb. RNA was extracted from PBMCs in TRIzol for both TCR sequencing and RNA sequencing. The diagnosis of Graves' disease was made according to American Thyroid Association guidelines. Recruitment of patients was carried out at an endocrinology department in Xi'an, China. Each patient gave 8.5 to 9.5 milliliters of peripheral blood, collected in an EDTA anticoagulant tube. Ficoll Paque Plus density gradient separation was used to isolate PBMCs, and no further T cell sorting was performed. An Agilent 2100 Bioanalyzer and agarose gel were used to check RNA quality, and a NanoDrop 2000 was used to measure RNA concentration.

The record originates from a study of regulatory T cells in long-lasting Graves disease (dated by TCRdb to the early 2020s). Regarding the study in general: Persistent Graves' disease was defined as antithyroid drug treatment for over 5 years with persistently positive TSH receptor autoantibodies. This study used TCR sequencing and RNA sequencing of peripheral blood to compare persistent Graves' disease patients against newly diagnosed Graves' disease patients. The study took place in China and was registered as a clinical trial. A total of roughly 33 samples underwent TCR sequencing: around 13 from persistent and approximately 20 from newly diagnosed Graves' disease patients. On average, persistent Graves' disease patients in the clinical cohort had been on antithyroid drugs for about 10.3 years. Broader findings and caveats from the paper: Persistent disease showed preferential use of TRBV28, TRBJ1-2 and TRBJ2-5, whereas newly diagnosed disease favored TRBV20-1 and TRBJ2-1. Lower TCR Shannon entropy and fewer highly expanded clones were observed in persistent Graves' disease patients than in newly diagnosed patients, which suggested clonal expansion. Persistent patients shared more public clonotypes among themselves (under 3,000) than newly diagnosed patients did (approximately 970). The authors acknowledged the small sample size as a limitation that may reduce accuracy. Sequencing and analysis were limited to the TCR beta chain. Only peripheral blood was studied, because thyroid tissue, the primary lesion, was inaccessible.

The library came from multiplex PCR. For sequencing, an Illumina HiSeq 4000 was employed. CDR3 regions were amplified by Arm-PCR with iRepertoire HTBI primers to construct TCR beta libraries. PCR products were gel purified before sequencing. The original methods were these. Gene usage analysis of CDR3 amino acid clonotypes relied on the 55 to 80 TRBV and 14 TRBJ segments identified across samples. COPE and FqMerger were used to merge filtered high-quality paired reads into contigs. BLAST was used to align contigs to the IMGT TRBV, TRBD and TRBJ reference genes, and CDR3 was defined following IMGT. Highly expanded clones were defined as clonotypes with a frequency above 0.1%. Shannon entropy was used to measure repertoire diversity, and the Gini coefficient was used to measure V-J evenness. A clonotype was considered public if more than one individual shared it. The raw public reads went through TCRdb reprocessing: fastp at Q25, MiXCR clone calling, in-frame beta chains kept. Rows merge per CDR3 protein into single entries with the most common DNA and genes. These V and J calls rely on TCRdb rather than the paper's analysis. The sample table records approximately 690,000 distinct CDR3 sequences; 25% to 30% of these occur just once. The ten largest clones capture 35% to 55% of the sample.

This sequence uses TRBV19 and TRBJ1-1, with 7 bases matching TRBD1. This clonotype was sampled from a female donor with Graves disease. Sequences were derived from peripheral blood mononuclear cells (PBMCs), sampled when the disease was refractory, from a patient treated with antithyroid drugs. The CDR3 here reads CASSRDRANTEAFF. The nucleotide sequence reads TGTGCCAGCAGCAGGGACAGAGCGAACACTGAAGCTTTCTTT.